Below are 6 T cell receptor beta chains sequenced from a single sample in a study of control samples from healthy donors and cancer patients. TCRdb's copy holds only in-frame clones and misses some; the assay was immunoSEQ multiplex PCR. The sample holds roughly 80,000 clones; approximately 90% are singletons and the top ten take 5% to 7%. Sequenced sample: blood. The source is a woman aged 45-65 years in good health.

The V and J genes are TRBV2 and TRBJ1-6; no clear D gene. This CDR3 contains 13 residues. The germline V and J ends were trimmed by 7 bases and 0 bases, with 4 bases remaining between them. CDR1 is SNHLY and CDR2 is FYNNEI in the germline V gene. CDR3 residues: CASKPSYNSPLHF. The CDR3 DNA sequence: TGTGCCAGCAAACCCTCCTATAATTCACCCCTCCACTTT.

V and J are TRBV5-8 and TRBJ2-7; D possibly corresponds to TRBD1 (6 bases). CDR3 length: 15 amino acids. Germline V gives CDR1 SGHTS, CDR2 YDEGEE. Trimming pared 4 bases from V and 0 bases from J, leaving 14 bases between. The CDR3 coding sequence is TGTGCCAGCAGCCTACGGGACACTTACTCCTACGAGCAGTACTTC. Translated, it gives CASSLRDTYSYEQYF.

The genes are TRBV5-1 and TRBJ1-1; D not resolved. V gave up 4 bases and J gave up 0 bases, with 10 bases separating them. From germline, CDR1 is SGHRS and CDR2 YFSETQ. This CDR3 is 14 amino acids long. CDR3 sequence: CASSPRVLNTEAFF. The CDR3 nucleotides are TGCGCCAGCAGCCCTCGGGTCTTGAACACTGAAGCTTTCTTT.

This clone turned up a few times. The chain is built from TRBV7-8 and TRBJ1-2; TRBD1 is a possible D gene (6 bases). Germline CDR1 is SGHVS and CDR2 is FQNEAQ. With 5 bases removed from V and 8 bases from J, the gap between germline ends came to 9 bases. The CDR3 extends over 11 amino acids. The CDR3 spells CASSPGEGYTF. Written as DNA, the CDR3 is TGTGCCAGCAGCCCAGGGGAAGGCTACACCTTC. Filled out from reference TRBV7-8 and TRBJ1-2, the complete variable domain reads GAGVSQSPRYKVAKRGQDVALRCDPISGHVSLFWYQQALGQGPEFLTYFQNEAQLDKSGLPSDRFFAERPEGSVSTLKIQRTQQEDSAVYLCASSPGEGYTFGSGTRLTVV.

The rearrangement uses TRBV5-6 and TRBJ2-3; TRBD2 might be the D (5 bases). V was trimmed by 1 base and J by 4 bases, leaving 10 bases between them. The CDR3 runs to 14 residues. CDR1 is SGHDT and CDR2 is YYEEEE in the germline V gene. Here the CDR3 DNA reads TGTGCCAGCAGCTTGAAGCTGGAGGCAGATACGCAGTATTTT. Amino acid sequence: CASSLKLEADTQYF.

V gene TRBV6-6 combines with J gene TRBJ2-7; 7 bases line up with TRBD1. In germline, CDR1 is MNHNY, CDR2 SVGAGI (reference sequence). This CDR3 is built from 15 residues. Trimming cost V 6 bases and J 5 bases; bases outside gene matches: 13. CDR3 DNA sequence: TGTGCCAGCAGCGCACCGGGACAGTCCCTTCACGAGCAGTACTTC. This codes for CASSAPGQSLHEQYF.